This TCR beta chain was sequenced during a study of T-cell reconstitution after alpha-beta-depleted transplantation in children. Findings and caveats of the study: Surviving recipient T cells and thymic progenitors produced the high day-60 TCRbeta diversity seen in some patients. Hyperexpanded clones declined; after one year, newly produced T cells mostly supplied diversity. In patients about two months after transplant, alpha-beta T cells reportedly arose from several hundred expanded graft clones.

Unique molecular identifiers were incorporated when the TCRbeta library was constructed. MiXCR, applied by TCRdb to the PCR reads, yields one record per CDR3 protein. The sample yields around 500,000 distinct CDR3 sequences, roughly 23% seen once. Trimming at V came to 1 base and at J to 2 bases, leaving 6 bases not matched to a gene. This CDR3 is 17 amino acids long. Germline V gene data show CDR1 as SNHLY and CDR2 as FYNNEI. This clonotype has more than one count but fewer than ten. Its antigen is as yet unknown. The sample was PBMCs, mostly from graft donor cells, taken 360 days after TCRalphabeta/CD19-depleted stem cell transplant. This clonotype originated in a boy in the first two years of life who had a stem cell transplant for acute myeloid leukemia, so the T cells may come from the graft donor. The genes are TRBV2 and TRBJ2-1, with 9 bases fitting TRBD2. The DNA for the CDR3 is TGTGCCAGCAGTGAAGGTCTTGGCGGGGGGGCCTACAATGAGCAGTTCTTC. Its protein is CASSEGLGGGAYNEQFF.